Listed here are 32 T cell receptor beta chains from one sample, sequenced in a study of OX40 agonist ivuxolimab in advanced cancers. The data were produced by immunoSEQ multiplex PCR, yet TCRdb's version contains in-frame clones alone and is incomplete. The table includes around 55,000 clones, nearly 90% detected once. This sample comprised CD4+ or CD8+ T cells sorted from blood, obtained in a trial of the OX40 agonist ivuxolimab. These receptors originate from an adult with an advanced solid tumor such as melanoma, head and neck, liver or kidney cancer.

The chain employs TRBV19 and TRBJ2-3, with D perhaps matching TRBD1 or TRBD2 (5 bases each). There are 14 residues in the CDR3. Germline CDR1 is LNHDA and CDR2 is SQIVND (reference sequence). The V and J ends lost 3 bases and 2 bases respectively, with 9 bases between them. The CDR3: CASSIGTHTDTQYF. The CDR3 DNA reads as TGTGCCAGTAGTATTGGGACGCACACAGATACGCAGTATTTT.

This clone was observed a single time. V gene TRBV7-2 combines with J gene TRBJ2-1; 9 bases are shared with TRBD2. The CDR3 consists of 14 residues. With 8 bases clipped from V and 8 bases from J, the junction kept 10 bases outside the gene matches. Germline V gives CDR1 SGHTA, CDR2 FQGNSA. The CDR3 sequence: CASGFLAGTHEQFF. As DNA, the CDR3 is TGTGCCAGCGGATTTCTAGCGGGAACACATGAGCAGTTCTTC.

In DNA form, the CDR3 reads TGTGCCAGCAGTATCCTTTTGGGTTTAGAGGGCGAAAAACTGTTTTTT. Its protein is CASSILLGLEGEKLFF. The chain joins TRBV28 to TRBJ1-4; D not certain. This CDR3 has 16 amino acids. V was trimmed by 5 bases and J by 8 bases, leaving 21 bases between them. Germline loops: CDR1 MDHEN, CDR2 SYDVKM.

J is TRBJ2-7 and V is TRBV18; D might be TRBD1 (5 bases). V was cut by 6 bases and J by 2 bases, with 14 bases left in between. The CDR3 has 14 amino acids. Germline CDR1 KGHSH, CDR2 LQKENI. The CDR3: CASSPRGVPYEQYF. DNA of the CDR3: TGTGCCAGCTCCCCTAGGGGCGTTCCCTACGAGCAGTACTTC. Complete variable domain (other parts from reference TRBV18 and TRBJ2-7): NAGVMQNPRHLVRRRGQEARLRCSPMKGHSHVYWYRQLPEEGLKFMVYLQKENIIDESGMPKERFSAEFPKEGPSILRIQQVVRGDSAAYFCASSPRGVPYEQYFGPGTRLTVT.

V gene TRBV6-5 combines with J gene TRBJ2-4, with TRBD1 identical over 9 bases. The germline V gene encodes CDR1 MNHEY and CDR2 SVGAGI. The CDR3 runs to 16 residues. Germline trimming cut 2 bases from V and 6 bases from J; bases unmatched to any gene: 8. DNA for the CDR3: TGTGCCAGCAGTTACGAACAGGGGGCGACCGGAAACATTCAGTACTTC. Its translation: CASSYEQGATGNIQYF.

The chain's CDR3 is CASYRGVSDTIYF. The DNA of the CDR3 is TGTGCCAGCTACCGGGGCGTCTCGGACACCATATATTTT. This chain links TRBV6-6 with TRBJ1-3; TRBD1 might be the D (5 bases). Germline V gives CDR1 MNHNY, CDR2 SVGAGI (reference sequence). Trimming took 8 bases from V and 8 from J, leaving 16 bases between them. The CDR3 runs to 13 residues.

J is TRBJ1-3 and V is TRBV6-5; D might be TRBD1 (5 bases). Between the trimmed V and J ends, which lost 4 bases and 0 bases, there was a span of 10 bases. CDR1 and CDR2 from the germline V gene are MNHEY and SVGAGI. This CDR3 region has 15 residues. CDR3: CASSSDTFSGNTIYF. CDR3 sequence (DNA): TGTGCCAGCAGTTCGGACACCTTCTCTGGAAACACCATATATTTT.

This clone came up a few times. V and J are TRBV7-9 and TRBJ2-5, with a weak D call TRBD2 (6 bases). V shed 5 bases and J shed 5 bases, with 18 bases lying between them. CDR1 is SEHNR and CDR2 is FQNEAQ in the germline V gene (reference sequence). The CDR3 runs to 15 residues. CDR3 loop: CASSRKRGGGETQYF. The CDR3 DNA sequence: TGTGCCAGCAGCCGCAAACGGGGAGGCGGGGAGACCCAGTACTTC.

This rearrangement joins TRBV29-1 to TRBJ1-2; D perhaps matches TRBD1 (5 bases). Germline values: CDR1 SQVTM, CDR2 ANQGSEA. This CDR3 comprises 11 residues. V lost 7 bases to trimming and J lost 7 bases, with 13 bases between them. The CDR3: CSAYGAGGYTF. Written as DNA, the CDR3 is TGCAGCGCCTACGGGGCTGGTGGCTACACCTTC. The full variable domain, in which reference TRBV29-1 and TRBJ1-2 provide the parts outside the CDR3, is SAVISQKPSRDICQRGTSLTIQCQVDSQVTMMFWYRQQPGQSLTLIATANQGSEATYESGFVIDKFPISRPNLTFSTLTVSNMSPEDSSIYLCSAYGAGGYTFGSGTRLTVV.

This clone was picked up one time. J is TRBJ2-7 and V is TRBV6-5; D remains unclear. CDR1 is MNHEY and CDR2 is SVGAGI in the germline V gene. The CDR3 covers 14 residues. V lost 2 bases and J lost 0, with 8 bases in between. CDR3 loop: CASSYKTHSYEQYV. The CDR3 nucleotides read TGTGCCAGCAGTTACAAAACTCACTCCTACGAGCAGTACGTC.

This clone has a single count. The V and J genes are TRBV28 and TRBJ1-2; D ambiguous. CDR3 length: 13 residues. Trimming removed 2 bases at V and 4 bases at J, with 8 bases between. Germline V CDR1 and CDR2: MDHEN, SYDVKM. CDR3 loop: CASSLISGYGYTF. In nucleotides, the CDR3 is TGTGCCAGCAGTTTAATAAGTGGCTATGGCTACACCTTC.

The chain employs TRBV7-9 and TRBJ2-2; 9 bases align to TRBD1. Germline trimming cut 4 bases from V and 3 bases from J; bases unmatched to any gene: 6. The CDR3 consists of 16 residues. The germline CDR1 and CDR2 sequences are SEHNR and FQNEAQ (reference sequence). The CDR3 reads CASSSWGQGDTGELFF. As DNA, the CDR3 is TGTGCCAGCAGCTCCTGGGGACAGGGTGACACCGGGGAGCTGTTTTTT.

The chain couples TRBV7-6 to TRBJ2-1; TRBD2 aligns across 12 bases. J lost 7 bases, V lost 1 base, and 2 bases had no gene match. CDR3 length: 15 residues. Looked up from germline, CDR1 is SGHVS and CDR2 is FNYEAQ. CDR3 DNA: TGTGCCAGCAGCTTAGGACTAGCGGGAGTGAATGAGCAGTTCTTC. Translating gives CASSLGLAGVNEQFF.

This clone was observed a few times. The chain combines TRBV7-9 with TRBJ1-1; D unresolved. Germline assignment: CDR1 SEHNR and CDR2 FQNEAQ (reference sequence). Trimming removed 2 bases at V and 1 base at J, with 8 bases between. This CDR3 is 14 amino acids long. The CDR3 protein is CASSLTLGNTEAFF. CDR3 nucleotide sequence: TGTGCCAGCAGCTTAACTTTGGGGAACACTGAAGCTTTCTTT.

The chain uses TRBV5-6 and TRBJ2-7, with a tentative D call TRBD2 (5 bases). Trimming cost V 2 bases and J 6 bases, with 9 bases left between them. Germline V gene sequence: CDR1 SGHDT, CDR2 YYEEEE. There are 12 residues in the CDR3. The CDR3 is CASSFGVAEQYV. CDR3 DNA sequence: TGTGCCAGCAGCTTCGGGGTCGCCGAGCAGTACGTC.

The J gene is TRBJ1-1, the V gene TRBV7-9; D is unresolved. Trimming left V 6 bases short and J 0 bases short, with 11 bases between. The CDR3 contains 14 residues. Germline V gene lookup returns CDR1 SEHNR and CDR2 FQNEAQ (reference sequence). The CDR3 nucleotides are TGTGCCAGCAGTTGGATCTTGATGAACACTGAAGCTTTCTTT. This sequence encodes CASSWILMNTEAFF.

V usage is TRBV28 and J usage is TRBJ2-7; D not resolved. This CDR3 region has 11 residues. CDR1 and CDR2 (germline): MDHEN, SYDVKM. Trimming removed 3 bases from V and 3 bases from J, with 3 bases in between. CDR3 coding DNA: TGTGCCAGCAGTTTTGTCTACGAGCAGTACTTC. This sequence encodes CASSFVYEQYF.

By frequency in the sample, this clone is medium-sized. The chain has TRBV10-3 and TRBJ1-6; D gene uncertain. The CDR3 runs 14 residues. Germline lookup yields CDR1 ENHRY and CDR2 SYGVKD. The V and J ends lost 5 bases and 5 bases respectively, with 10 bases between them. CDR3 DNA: TGTGCCATCAGTCGCCGGCTAAATAATTCACCCCTCCACTTT. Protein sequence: CAISRRLNNSPLHF.

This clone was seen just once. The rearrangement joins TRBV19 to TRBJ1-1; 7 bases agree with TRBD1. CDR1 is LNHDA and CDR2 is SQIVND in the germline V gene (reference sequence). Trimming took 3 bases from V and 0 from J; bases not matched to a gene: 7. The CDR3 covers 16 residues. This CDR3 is CASSIGPGQLNTEAFF. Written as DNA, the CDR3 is TGTGCCAGTAGTATCGGCCCGGGACAGTTGAACACTGAAGCTTTCTTT.

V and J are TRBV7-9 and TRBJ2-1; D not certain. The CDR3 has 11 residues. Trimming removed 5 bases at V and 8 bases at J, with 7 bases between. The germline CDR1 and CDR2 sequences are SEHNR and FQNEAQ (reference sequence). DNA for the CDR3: TGTGCCAGCAGCCCGGGCGATGAGCAGTTCTTC. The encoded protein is CASSPGDEQFF.

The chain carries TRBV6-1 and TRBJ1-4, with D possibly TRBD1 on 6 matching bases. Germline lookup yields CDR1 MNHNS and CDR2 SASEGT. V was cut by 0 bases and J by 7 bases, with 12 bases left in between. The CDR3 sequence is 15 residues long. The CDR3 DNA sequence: TGTGCCAGCAGTGAAGCGGGTGCCAGGGGTGAAAAACTGTTTTTT. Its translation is CASSEAGARGEKLFF.

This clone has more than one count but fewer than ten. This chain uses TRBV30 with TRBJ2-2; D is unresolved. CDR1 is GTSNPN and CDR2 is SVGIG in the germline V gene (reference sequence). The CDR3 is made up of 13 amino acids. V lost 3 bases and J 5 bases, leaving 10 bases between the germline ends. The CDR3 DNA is TGTGCCTGGAGCGCGAAGTGGACCGGGGAGCTGTTTTTT. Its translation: CAWSAKWTGELFF.

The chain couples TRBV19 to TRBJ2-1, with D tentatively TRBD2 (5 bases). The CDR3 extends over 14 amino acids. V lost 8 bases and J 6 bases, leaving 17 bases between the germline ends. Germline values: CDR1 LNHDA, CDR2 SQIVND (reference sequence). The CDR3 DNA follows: TGTGCCAGTTGTCAGAGGTCCGCGGGCAATGAGCAGTTCTTC. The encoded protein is CASCQRSAGNEQFF. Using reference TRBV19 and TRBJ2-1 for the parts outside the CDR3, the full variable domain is DGGITQSPKYLFRKEGQNVTLSCEQNLNHDAMYWYRQDPGQGLRLIYYSQIVNDFQKGDIAEGYSVSREKKESFPLTVTSAQKNPTAFYLCASCQRSAGNEQFFGPGTRLTVL.

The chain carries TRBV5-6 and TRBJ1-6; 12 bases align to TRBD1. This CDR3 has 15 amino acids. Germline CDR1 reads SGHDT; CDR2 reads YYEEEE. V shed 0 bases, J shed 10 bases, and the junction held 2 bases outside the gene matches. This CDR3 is CASSLAGTGGSPLHF. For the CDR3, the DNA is TGTGCCAGCAGCTTGGCCGGGACAGGGGGCTCACCCCTCCACTTT.

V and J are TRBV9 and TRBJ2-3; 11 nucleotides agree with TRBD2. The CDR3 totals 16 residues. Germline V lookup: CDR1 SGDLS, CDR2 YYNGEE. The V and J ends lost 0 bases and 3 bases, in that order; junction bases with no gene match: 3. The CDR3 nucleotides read TGTGCCAGCAGCGTAGCTAGCGGGAGGAAGACAGATACGCAGTATTTT. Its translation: CASSVASGRKTDTQYF.

CDR3 protein: CASSLAFSAPPNSPLHF. For the CDR3, the DNA is TGTGCCAGCAGCTTGGCTTTTTCCGCGCCCCCTAATTCACCCCTCCACTTT. The chain couples TRBV5-6 to TRBJ1-6, with D hard to call. The CDR3 has 17 residues. Trimming removed 0 bases from V and 6 bases from J, with 16 bases in between. Germline V gives CDR1 SGHDT, CDR2 YYEEEE. Supplemented by reference TRBV5-6 and TRBJ1-6, the full variable domain reads DAGVTQSPTHLIKTRGQQVTLRCSPKSGHDTVSWYQQALGQGPQFIFQYYEEEERQRGNFPDRFSGHQFPNYSSELNVNALLLGDSALYLCASSLAFSAPPNSPLHFGNGTRLTVT.

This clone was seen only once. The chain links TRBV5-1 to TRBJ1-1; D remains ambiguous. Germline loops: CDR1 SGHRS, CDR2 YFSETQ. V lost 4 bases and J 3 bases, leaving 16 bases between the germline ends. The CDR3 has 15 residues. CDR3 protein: CASSGPGLTDTEAFF. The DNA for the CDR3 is TGCGCCAGCAGCGGGCCGGGCCTCACGGACACTGAAGCTTTCTTT.

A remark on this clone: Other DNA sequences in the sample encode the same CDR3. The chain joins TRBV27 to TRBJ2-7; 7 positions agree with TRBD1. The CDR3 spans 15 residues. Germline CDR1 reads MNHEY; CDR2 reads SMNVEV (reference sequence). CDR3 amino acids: CASSLSQGTAYEQYV. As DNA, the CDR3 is TGTGCCAGCAGCTTATCGCAAGGGACAGCATACGAGCAGTACGTC.

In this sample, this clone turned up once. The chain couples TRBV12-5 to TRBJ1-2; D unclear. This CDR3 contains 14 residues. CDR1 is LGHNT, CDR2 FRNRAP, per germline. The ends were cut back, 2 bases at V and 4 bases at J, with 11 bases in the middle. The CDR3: CASGLSGVTYGYTF. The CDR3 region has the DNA TGTGCTAGTGGTTTGTCCGGCGTTACCTATGGCTACACCTTC. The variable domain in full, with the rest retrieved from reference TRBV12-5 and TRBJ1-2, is DARVTQTPRHKVTEMGQEVTMRCQPILGHNTVFWYRQTMMQGLELLAYFRNRAPLDDSGMPKDRFSAEMPDATLATLKIQPSEPRDSAVYFCASGLSGVTYGYTFGSGTRLTVV.

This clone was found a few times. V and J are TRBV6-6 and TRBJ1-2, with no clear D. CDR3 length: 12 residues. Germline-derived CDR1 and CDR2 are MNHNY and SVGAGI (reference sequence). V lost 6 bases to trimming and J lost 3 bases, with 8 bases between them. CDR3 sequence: CASRTEDYGYTF. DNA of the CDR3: TGTGCCAGCAGGACGGAGGACTATGGCTACACCTTC.

In nucleotides, the CDR3 is TGCGCCAGCAGCCCATTTGACTCCATAGCGGGAGGGAATGAGCAGTTCTTC. Its translation is CASSPFDSIAGGNEQFF. This chain joins TRBV4-1 and TRBJ2-1; 11 bases are a match to TRBD2. V lost 4 bases, J lost 7 bases, and 12 bases stayed unmatched. CDR3 length: 17 amino acids. Germline V lookup: CDR1 MGHRA, CDR2 YSYEKL.

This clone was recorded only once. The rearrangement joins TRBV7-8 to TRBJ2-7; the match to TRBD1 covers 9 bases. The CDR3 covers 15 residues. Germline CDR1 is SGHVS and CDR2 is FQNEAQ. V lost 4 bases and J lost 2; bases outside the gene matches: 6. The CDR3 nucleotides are TGTGCCAGCAGCTATGACAGGGGGATTCCCTACGAGCAGTACTTC. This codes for CASSYDRGIPYEQYF.